Below, one T cell receptor (beta chain) is given with its context. The antigen is unknown. Germline V gives CDR1 LGHNA, CDR2 YNFKEQ. This CDR3 has 14 residues. The data belong to a study of T cells expressing NK-cell markers. Notes on the study in general: In about 6 donors, dominant CD3+CD56+NKG2C+ clonotypes ranked among the top 10 CD8+ clonotypes.

TCRdb re-called the 5' RACE reads and shows each CDR3 protein once, DNA omitted. This sample's table reports more than 90,000 distinct CDR3 sequences. Sequenced: blood T cells: a sorted CD56 or NKG2C T cell subset, CD4+ or CD8+ T cells, or bulk PBMC T cells (not recorded which). This chain connects TRBV4-2 to TRBJ2-1; TCRdb picks TRBD2, but there is no DNA to check that call. This clonotype originated in a woman aged 18-69 years in good health. The CDR3 sequence: CASSPAGGYNEQFF.